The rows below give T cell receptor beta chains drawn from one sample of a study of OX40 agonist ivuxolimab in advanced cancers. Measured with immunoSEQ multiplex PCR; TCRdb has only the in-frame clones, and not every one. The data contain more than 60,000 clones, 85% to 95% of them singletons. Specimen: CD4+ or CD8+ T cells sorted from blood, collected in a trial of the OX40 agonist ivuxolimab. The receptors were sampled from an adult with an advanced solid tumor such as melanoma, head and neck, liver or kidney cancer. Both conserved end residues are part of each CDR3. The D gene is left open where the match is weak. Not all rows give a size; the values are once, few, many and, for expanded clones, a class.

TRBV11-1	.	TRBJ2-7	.	CASSLGPPGSYEQYF	TGTGCCAGCAGCTTAGGCCCCCCGGGCAGCTACGAGCAGTACTTC
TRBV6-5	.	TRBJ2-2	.	CASSYGAGELFF	TGTGCCAGCAGTTACGGCGCCGGGGAGCTGTTTTTT
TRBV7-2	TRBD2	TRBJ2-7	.	CASSLALAGGISYEQYF	TGTGCCAGCAGCTTAGCCCTAGCGGGGGGGATTTCCTACGAGCAGTACTTC
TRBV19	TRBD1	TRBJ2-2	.	CASSPGQGFTGELFF	TGTGCCAGTAGCCCGGGACAGGGGTTCACCGGGGAGCTGTTTTTT
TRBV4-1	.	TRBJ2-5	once	CASSGKPGGWETQYF	TGCGCCAGCAGCGGGAAGCCCGGGGGATGGGAGACCCAGTACTTC
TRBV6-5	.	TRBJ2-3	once	CATGRGTDTQYF	TGTGCCACCGGACGGGGGACAGATACGCAGTATTTT
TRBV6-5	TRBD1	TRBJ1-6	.	CASNIRGSYNSPLHF	TGTGCCAGCAACATCAGGGGGTCCTATAATTCACCCCTCCACTTT
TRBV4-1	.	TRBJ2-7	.	CASSHGTGNYEQYF	TGCGCCAGCAGCCATGGGACGGGAAACTACGAGCAGTACTTC
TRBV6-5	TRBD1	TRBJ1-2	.	CASSYADRGHRGYTF	TGTGCCAGCAGTTACGCGGACAGGGGGCATCGGGGCTACACCTTC
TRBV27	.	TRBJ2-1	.	CASSQGTNNEQFF	TGTGCCAGCAGTCAAGGGACCAACAATGAGCAGTTCTTC
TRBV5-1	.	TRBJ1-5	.	CASSFYPGAFSNQPQHF	TGCGCCAGCAGTTTTTACCCAGGGGCCTTTAGCAATCAGCCCCAGCATTTT
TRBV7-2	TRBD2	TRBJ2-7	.	CASSPSVGLAGAYFYEQYF	TGTGCCAGCAGCCCTAGTGTTGGGTTAGCGGGGGCCTATTTCTACGAGCAGTACTTC
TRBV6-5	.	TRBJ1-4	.	CASSYFYSERNEKLFF	TGTGCCAGCAGTTACTTTTACAGCGAGCGGAATGAAAAACTGTTTTTT
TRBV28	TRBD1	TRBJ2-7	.	CASSSGGGSPYEQYF	TGTGCCAGCAGTTCAGGGGGCGGGTCACCCTACGAGCAGTACTTC
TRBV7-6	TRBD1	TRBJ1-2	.	CASSLGGQGYGYTF	TGTGCCAGCAGCTTAGGGGGACAGGGGTATGGCTACACCTTC
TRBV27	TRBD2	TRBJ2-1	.	CASGTTYNEQFF	TGTGCCAGCGGGACTACCTACAATGAGCAGTTCTTC
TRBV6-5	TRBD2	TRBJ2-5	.	CASSYSGGEETQYF	TGTGCCAGCAGTTACTCTGGGGGGGAAGAGACCCAGTACTTC
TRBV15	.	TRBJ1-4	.	CATSIVPDSPNEKLFF	TGTGCCACCAGCATAGTCCCCGACAGCCCTAATGAAAAACTGTTTTTT
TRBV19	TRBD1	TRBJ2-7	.	CASSQGTGSYEQYF	TGTGCCAGTAGTCAGGGGACAGGGTCCTACGAGCAGTACTTC
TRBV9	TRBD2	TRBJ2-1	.	CASSADGLAGVYEQFF	TGTGCCAGCAGTGCCGATGGACTAGCGGGGGTCTATGAGCAGTTCTTC
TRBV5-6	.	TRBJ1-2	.	CASSLGEGANYGYTF	TGTGCCAGCAGCTTGGGGGAGGGAGCTAACTATGGCTACACCTTC
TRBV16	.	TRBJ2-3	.	CASSQSWSSSTDTQYF	TGTGCCAGCAGCCAATCCTGGAGCTCTAGCACAGATACGCAGTATTTT
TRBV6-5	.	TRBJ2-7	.	CASSYSPAYEQYF	TGTGCCAGCAGTTACTCGCCGGCCTACGAGCAGTACTTC
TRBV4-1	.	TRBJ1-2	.	CASSQDNLYGYTF	TGCGCCAGCAGCCAAGATAACCTTTATGGCTACACCTTC
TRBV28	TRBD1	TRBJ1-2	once	CASSLKGAGQSNLGYGYTF	TGTGCCAGCAGTTTAAAGGGGGCGGGACAGTCCAACTTGGGCTATGGCTACACCTTC
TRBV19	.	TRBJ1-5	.	CASSISAANQPQHF	TGTGCCAGTAGTATATCGGCCGCCAATCAGCCCCAGCATTTT
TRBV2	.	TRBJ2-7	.	CASRGTNEQYF	TGTGCCAGCAGAGGAACAAACGAGCAGTACTTC
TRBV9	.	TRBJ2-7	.	CASSEGNRVSYEQYF	TGTGCCAGCAGCGAGGGGAACAGGGTGTCCTACGAGCAGTACTTC
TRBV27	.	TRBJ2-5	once	CASSLFWRNQETQYF	TGTGCCAGCAGTTTGTTCTGGCGGAACCAAGAGACCCAGTACTTC
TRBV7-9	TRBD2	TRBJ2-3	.	CASSLALAGGGTDTQYF	TGTGCCAGCAGCTTAGCCCTAGCGGGAGGGGGCACAGATACGCAGTATTTT
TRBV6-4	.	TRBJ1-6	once	CASSNGQTLSPLHF	TGTGCCAGCAGCAATGGACAGACACTTTCACCCCTCCACTTT
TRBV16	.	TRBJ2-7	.	CASSQSQMGEQYF	TGTGCCAGCAGCCAATCCCAGATGGGCGAGCAGTACTTC
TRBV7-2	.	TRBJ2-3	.	CASNRGTDTQYF	TGTGCCAGCAACCGGGGTACAGATACGCAGTATTTT
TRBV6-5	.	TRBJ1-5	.	CASSSQGPSNQPQHF	TGTGCCAGCAGTTCCCAGGGTCCTAGCAATCAGCCCCAGCATTTT
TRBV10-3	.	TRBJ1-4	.	CAISESRPNEKLFF	TGTGCCATCAGTGAGTCACGACCTAATGAAAAACTGTTTTTT
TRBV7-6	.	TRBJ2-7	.	CASSLSPDRSYEQYF	TGTGCCAGCAGCTTATCCCCCGACAGGTCCTACGAGCAGTACTTC